This T cell receptor (beta chain) originates from a study of blood T cell repertoires in COVID-19. Study at large: Samples came from the United States, Italy and Spain, spanning acute and convalescent COVID-19. PBMCs, B-cell-depleted T cells, or T cells provided the cDNA or gDNA that made up the material.

The CDR3 spans 12 residues. V lost 3 bases to trimming and J lost 5 bases, with 8 bases between them. The germline gives CDR1 DFQATT, CDR2 SNEGSKA (reference sequence). Authors' processing steps: For nucleated cells, counts were estimated from reference gene primer amplification. Generated by immunoSEQ multiplex PCR, the TCRdb table keeps only in-frame clones and is missing some. V, J and clone size reflect that table, while D and trimming were determined from the DNA. The table records 160,000 or so clones, roughly 80% of them present only once. The clonotype comes from an elderly woman with acute or convalescent COVID-19. The sequencing input was peripheral blood. V gene TRBV20-1 combines with J gene TRBJ2-1, with D hard to call. CDR3 loop: CSASSENNEQFF. The CDR3, as DNA: TGCAGTGCTAGTTCGGAGAACAATGAGCAGTTCTTC.